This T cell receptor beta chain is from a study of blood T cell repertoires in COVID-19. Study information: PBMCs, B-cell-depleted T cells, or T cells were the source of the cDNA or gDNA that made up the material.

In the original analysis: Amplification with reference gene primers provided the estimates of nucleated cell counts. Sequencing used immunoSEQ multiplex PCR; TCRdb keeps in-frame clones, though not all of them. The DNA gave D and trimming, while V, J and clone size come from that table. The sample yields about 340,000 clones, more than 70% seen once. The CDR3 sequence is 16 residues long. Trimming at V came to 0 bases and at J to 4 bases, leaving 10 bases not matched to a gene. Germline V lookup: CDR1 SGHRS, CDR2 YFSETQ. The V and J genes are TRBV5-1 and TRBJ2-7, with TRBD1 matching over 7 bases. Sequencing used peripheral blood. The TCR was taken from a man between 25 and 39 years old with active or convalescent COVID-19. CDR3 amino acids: CASSLGGQGVRYEQYF. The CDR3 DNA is TGCGCCAGCAGCTTGGGTGGCCAGGGGGTTCGGTACGAGCAGTACTTC.